This TCR beta chain was obtained from a study of T cells in Graves' hyperthyroidism and ophthalmopathy. Study-wide points: Median prediction lead before ophthalmopathy onset was 5 to 7 months with the model.

V lost 7 bases, J lost 5 bases, and 14 bases lay in between. Germline CDR1 and CDR2: SGHTA and FQGTGA. The CDR3 runs to 14 residues. Amplification targeted TCR beta CDR3 regions from RNA transcripts. During a first-round RT-PCR of the TCR CDR3, the HTBI primer set was used. TCRdb analysed the multiplex PCR reads with MiXCR anew, one entry per CDR3 protein. The table lists 550,000 to 700,000 distinct CDR3 sequences, roughly 50% of them singletons. Ten or more counts support this clonotype. As yet, its antigen is unknown. This receptor was obtained from an adult woman with Graves' disease, either hyperthyroidism or ophthalmopathy (not recorded which). This sequence joins TRBV7-3 and TRBJ2-2; weak D call: TRBD2 (6 bases). The specimen sequenced was peripheral blood or thyroid tissue (not recorded which). CDR3 sequence (DNA): TGTGCCAGCAAGTCCGGGAGCGGTACCGGGGAGCTGTTTTTT. Translation: CASKSGSGTGELFF.